This TCR beta chain derives from a study of T cells expressing NK-cell markers. 5'RACE template switching built TCR beta cDNA with unique molecular identifiers. TCRdb re-called the 5' RACE reads; one entry per CDR3 protein, DNA not given. The sample features about 140,000 distinct CDR3 sequences, with approximately 12% in its top ten. The germline CDR1 and CDR2 sequences are SEHNR and FQNEAQ (reference sequence). The CDR3 loop spans 13 amino acids. Input material: blood T cells: a sorted CD56 or NKG2C T cell subset, CD4+ or CD8+ T cells, or bulk PBMC T cells (not recorded which). The sequence came from a man aged 18 to 30 in good health. The rearrangement uses TRBV7-9 and TRBJ2-7. Here the CDR3 reads CASSLDSPYEQYF.